This TCR beta chain was identified during a study of identical twins. V shed 5 bases and J shed 4 bases, with 15 bases lying between them. From germline, CDR1 is SGHNT and CDR2 YENEEA. CDR3 length: 15 amino acids. This clonotype was counted a few times. TCRdb fed the 5' RACE reads into MiXCR, producing one record per CDR3 protein. The table shows under 1 million distinct CDR3 sequences, with roughly an eighth occurring only once. These data were also reused for a study on yellow fever vaccine responses in identical twins.

The chain couples TRBV11-3 to TRBJ2-1, with D hard to call. The sequenced material came from PBMCs. This receptor was obtained from a woman aged 18-29 years in good health. The CDR3 DNA reads TGTGCCAGCAGCCCCCGCCCCCCGGTATACAATGAGCAGTTCTTC. Translating gives CASSPRPPVYNEQFF.